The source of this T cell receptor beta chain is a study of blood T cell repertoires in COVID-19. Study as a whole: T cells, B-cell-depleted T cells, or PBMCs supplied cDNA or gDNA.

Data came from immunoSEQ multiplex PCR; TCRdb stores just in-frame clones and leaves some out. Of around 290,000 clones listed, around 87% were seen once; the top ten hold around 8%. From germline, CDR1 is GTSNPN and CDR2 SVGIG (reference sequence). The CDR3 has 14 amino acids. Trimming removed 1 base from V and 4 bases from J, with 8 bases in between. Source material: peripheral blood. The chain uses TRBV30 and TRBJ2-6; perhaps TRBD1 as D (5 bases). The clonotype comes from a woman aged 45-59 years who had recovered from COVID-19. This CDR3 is CAWSEGIGANVLTF. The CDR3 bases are TGTGCCTGGAGTGAGGGGATCGGGGCCAACGTCCTGACTTTC.